The sequence of this T cell receptor beta chain was determined in a study of blood T cell repertoires in COVID-19. At the level of the study: Nucleic acid was either cDNA or gDNA, and it came from T cells, B-cell-depleted T cells, or PBMCs.

With respect to this clone: Other DNA sequences in the sample encode the same CDR3.

As handled by the study authors: The authors estimated nucleated cell counts from reference gene primer amplification. Sequenced by immunoSEQ multiplex PCR; TCRdb stores in-frame clones only, minus some. For V, J and clone size, that table is used; D and trimming come from the DNA. The table has more than 150,000 clones, around 84% seen once. The CDR3 totals 14 residues. The V gene end was trimmed by 4 bases and the J gene end by 8 bases; junction bases not matched to a gene: 4. CDR1 SGHRS and CDR2 YFSETQ come from the germline V gene. The source material was peripheral blood. The source is a woman between 50 and 59 years old with acute or convalescent COVID-19. The chain uses TRBV5-1 and TRBJ1-4, with 11 bases lining up with TRBD1. The CDR3: CASSTGTGGEKLFF. Here the CDR3 DNA reads TGCGCCAGCAGCACCGGGACAGGGGGAGAAAAACTGTTTTTT.